The T cell receptor (beta chain) described here comes from a study of shared clonotypes between healthy human individuals. This clone was counted only a few times. CDR1 and CDR2 (germline): SEHNR, FQNEAQ (reference sequence). The V end lost 1 base, the J end lost 1 base, and 4 bases lay between the germline ends. The CDR3 has 14 residues. Some clones are missing from TCRdb's copy, which holds only in-frame ones; the method was immunoSEQ multiplex PCR. The sample has approximately 1,500,000 clones, nearly 99% seen once. The V call is TRBV7-9, the J call TRBJ2-2, with D unresolved. Source material: naive CD4+ T cells sorted from blood. Subset given: CD45RA+ positively selected. The source is a man aged 25-45 years in good health. The CDR3 DNA reads TGTGCCAGCAGCTTAGATGGGAACACCGGGGAGCTGTTTTTT. Translated, it gives CASSLDGNTGELFF. The full variable domain, in which reference TRBV7-9 and TRBJ2-2 provide the parts outside the CDR3, is DTGVSQNPRHKITKRGQNVTFRCDPISEHNRLYWYRQTLGQGPEFLTYFQNEAQLEKSRLLSDRFSAERPKGSFSTLEIQRTEQGDSAMYLCASSLDGNTGELFFGEGSRLTVL.